This T cell receptor beta chain emerged from a study of blood T cell repertoires in COVID-19 (dated by TCRdb to the early 2020s). In the study overall: Samples from collaborators originated in the United States, Italy and Spain and spanned both the acute and convalescent phases of COVID-19. Deeply sampled blood TCRbeta repertoires from subjects exposed to, actively infected with, or recovered from COVID-19 were included in the dataset. The samples were drawn from the first 160 participants of the ongoing ImmuneRACE study and from 1,200 or so subjects provided by 6 global collaborators. The repertoires were released in a freely available public database meant as a resource for research on the immune response to SARS-CoV-2. Nearly every sample came with metadata listing a de-identified subject ID, COVID-19 status, age in years and sex. The prospective study material was composed of cDNA or gDNA derived from T cells, B-cell-depleted T cells, or PBMCs. HLA class I and class II types, where available, came from metadata supplied by the sample provider rather than from assay-based typing.

Whole blood was collected in K2EDTA tubes by collaborating institutions according to the institutions' own protocols. For TCRbeta analysis, collaborator samples were shipped as frozen whole blood, as isolated PBMCs, or as DNA extracted from either sample type. The research as a whole found: How much clinical and demographic metadata was included differed by source and by participant, and the metadata was provided uncurated.

At the junction V is shortened by 1 base and J by 0 bases, with 13 bases in between. The CDR1 and CDR2 encoded by the germline V gene are KGHSH and LQKENI. The CDR3 sequence holds 16 residues, the cysteine and phenylalanine included. This entry keeps only the CDR3 DNA: 48 bases, framed from base 1. TCRbeta CDR3 regions were amplified from genomic DNA by means of the immunoSEQ Assay, a bias-controlled multiplex PCR. The published analysis was carried out like this. Nucleated cell counts per sample were estimated from amplification of reference gene primers within the assay. To quantify the absolute abundance of each unique TCRbeta CDR3 rearrangement, sequence reads were collapsed and filtered. For each sample, productive Simpson clonality was calculated as the square root of Simpson's diversity index across productive rearrangements. Here the immuneACCESS table is served through TCRdb, limited to in-frame sequences with V and J called. Missing clones are a known gap in these copies; in checked studies unresolved V genes cover under half, and the rest lacks a known reason. V and J calls and clone size are as listed in that table; D and trimming were resolved from the DNA. The sample includes 100,000 to 150,000 clones, with about four fifths observed a single time. The ten largest clones add up to under 45% of the sample.

To note about this clone: What this receptor recognizes is not known. No base quality values were provided; no much bigger clone lies one nucleotide off.

The origin of this receptor is a middle-aged man with active or convalescent COVID-19. The material sequenced was peripheral blood. The sequence joins TRBV18 to TRBJ2-7; a tentative D match to TRBD2 spans 5 bases. The CDR3 protein sequence reads: CASSPRRASSSYEQYF. The nucleotide sequence is given as TGTGCCAGCTCACCACGGCGGGCCTCCAGCTCCTACGAGCAGTACTTC.